The 24 T cell receptor beta chains reported below all come from one sample, sequenced in a study of T-cell reconstitution after alpha-beta-depleted transplantation in children. Preparation of the TCRbeta library used unique molecular identifiers. TCRdb reprocessed the PCR reads via MiXCR and lists one record per CDR3 protein. Of some 550,000 distinct CDR3 sequences in the sample, approximately 22% are singletons; the top ten hold roughly an eighth. The source material was PBMCs, mostly from graft donor cells, sampled 360 days after TCRalphabeta/CD19-depleted stem cell transplant. All receptors come from a boy younger than two who had a stem cell transplant for acute myeloid leukemia, so the T cells may come from the graft donor.

The chain carries TRBV7-9 and TRBJ2-5; the D gene is possibly TRBD2 (5 bases). Trimming stripped 5 bases from V and 1 base from J, with 17 bases between. The CDR3 totals 16 residues. The V gene's germline CDR1 is SEHNR and CDR2 FQNEAQ (reference sequence). The CDR3 bases are TGTGCCAGCAGCCCACGTTGGGCGGGTACCCAAGAGACCCAGTACTTC. Translated: CASSPRWAGTQETQYF.

The sample holds many counts of this clonotype. The CDR3 nucleotides are TGTGCCAGCAGTTTGGGCAGGGCCTACGAGCAGTACTTC. This sequence encodes CASSLGRAYEQYF. V is TRBV12-3 or TRBV12-4 and J is TRBJ2-7; a weak D match, TRBD1 (5 bases). This CDR3 is built from 13 residues. V lost 3 bases and J lost 2, with 8 bases in between.

This chain joins TRBV2 and TRBJ2-7, with D unclear. In germline, CDR1 is SNHLY, CDR2 FYNNEI. V was trimmed by 2 bases and J by 2 bases, leaving 4 bases between them. The length of the CDR3 is 12 residues. This chain's CDR3 is CASSEHPYEQYV. DNA of the CDR3: TGTGCCAGCAGTGAACATCCCTACGAGCAGTACGTC.

The chain has TRBV20-1 and TRBJ2-7; 13 nucleotides match TRBD2. The CDR3 has 20 residues. Trimming cost V 5 bases and J 3 bases; bases outside gene matches: 22. Germline V lookup: CDR1 DFQATT, CDR2 SNEGSKA (reference sequence). CDR3 nucleotides: TGCAGTGCTGTGGGACGCGGGCCGGACGGACTAGCGGGGGTCATCTACGAGCAGTACGTC. Translation: CSAVGRGPDGLAGVIYEQYV.

This clonotype was counted ten times or more. The chain couples TRBV5-6 to TRBJ2-1; 8 bases are a match to TRBD1. The CDR3 totals 16 residues. The germline V gene encodes CDR1 SGHDT and CDR2 YYEEEE. V trimming: 4 bases; J trimming: 8 bases; junction bases outside the gene matches: 14. CDR3 nucleotide sequence: TGTGCCAGCAGCCCAGAGCGGCAGGGGGCAAGGCATGAGCAGTTCTTC. Amino acid sequence: CASSPERQGARHEQFF.

This chain joins TRBV6-1 and TRBJ2-2, with TRBD2 matching 14 bases. CDR1 MNHNS and CDR2 SASEGT come from the germline V gene. The CDR3 has 16 residues. V shed 6 bases, J shed 4 bases, and the junction held 4 bases outside the gene matches. CDR3 in amino acids: CASRGLAGGSTGELFF. The DNA for the CDR3 is TGTGCCAGCAGAGGACTAGCGGGGGGCAGCACCGGGGAGCTGTTTTTT.

This clonotype was found many times. The chain combines TRBV27 with TRBJ2-7, with a tentative D call TRBD1 (6 bases). V lost 7 bases to trimming and J lost 3 bases, with 10 bases between them. Germline loops: CDR1 MNHEY, CDR2 SMNVEV (reference sequence). The CDR3 is 12 amino acids. In nucleotides, the CDR3 is TGTGCCAGCACCCACAGGGTCTACGAGCAGTACGTC. Protein: CASTHRVYEQYV.

V gene TRBV9 combines with J gene TRBJ2-1; 13 bases fit TRBD2. The V segment lost 4 bases and the J segment 2 bases; nucleotides outside the gene matches: 12. Germline loops: CDR1 SGDLS, CDR2 YYNGEE. The CDR3 is 19 amino acids. Written as DNA, the CDR3 is TGTGCCAGCAGCCCAGACAGGGGACTAGCGGGGAGCCCCTACAATGAGCAGTTCTTC. Protein product: CASSPDRGLAGSPYNEQFF.

This clonotype came up a few times. The chain combines TRBV29-1 with TRBJ2-3; possibly TRBD1 for D (5 bases). This CDR3 has 10 residues. Trimming pared 7 bases from V and 5 bases from J, leaving 7 bases between. CDR1 is SQVTM, CDR2 ANQGSEA, per germline. CDR3 residues: CSGQGDTQYF. As DNA, the CDR3 is TGCAGCGGCCAGGGAGATACGCAGTATTTT.

The chain couples TRBV9 to TRBJ2-1; either TRBD1 or TRBD2 may supply D (6 bases each). The CDR3 extends over 15 amino acids. Trimming shortened V by 0 bases and J by 7 bases, and 14 bases separated the two germline ends. CDR1 and CDR2 (germline): SGDLS, YYNGEE. Written as DNA, the CDR3 is TGTGCCAGCAGCGTAGGAGGGGGAGGTACAAATGAGCAGTTCTTC. It translates to CASSVGGGGTNEQFF.

This clonotype has a count of ten or more. The chain joins TRBV20-1 to TRBJ2-4, with 8 bases that match TRBD1. The germline V gene encodes CDR1 DFQATT and CDR2 SNEGSKA (reference sequence). V dropped 8 bases and J dropped 6; count of bases not matched to a gene: 12. This CDR3 contains 14 residues. CDR3 loop: CSFSQGASTNIQYF. The CDR3 coding sequence is TGCAGTTTCAGTCAGGGGGCAAGTACAAACATTCAGTACTTC.

This clonotype occurred many times. The genes are TRBV12-3 or TRBV12-4 and TRBJ2-3; the D gene is possibly TRBD1 (5 bases). The CDR3 contains 17 residues. Trimming shortened V by 5 bases and J by 1 base, and 19 bases separated the two germline ends. As DNA, the CDR3 is TGTGCCAGCAGTCCTAGGGGAAGAGGTATCGGCACAGATACGCAGTATTTT. It specifies CASSPRGRGIGTDTQYF.

This clonotype came up many times. The CDR3 here is CSAVQETQYF. The CDR3 DNA reads as TGCAGTGCCGTTCAAGAGACCCAGTACTTC. This chain uses TRBV20-1 with TRBJ2-5, with unresolved D. Per germline, CDR1 DFQATT and CDR2 SNEGSKA (reference sequence). CDR3 size: 10 residues. Trimming cost V 6 bases and J 2 bases, with 4 bases left between them.

This sequence joins TRBV12-3 or TRBV12-4 and TRBJ2-2, with 8 bases matching TRBD1. Trimming cost V 6 bases and J 8 bases; bases outside gene matches: 5. CDR3 length equals 13 residues. CDR3 coding DNA: TGTGCCAGCAGATACAGGGGGATGGGGGAGCTGTTTTTT. This translates into CASRYRGMGELFF.

V is TRBV5-5 and J is TRBJ2-3, with TRBD1 as a possible D gene (5 bases). Germline-derived CDR1 and CDR2 are SGHKS and YYEKEE (reference sequence). The V gene lost 2 bases and the J gene lost 2 bases, with 12 bases spanning the gap. The CDR3 is 15 amino acids. CDR3 coding DNA: TGTGCCAGCAGCTTCGCCCAGGGTCCCACAGATACGCAGTATTTT. It is translated as CASSFAQGPTDTQYF.

The chain employs TRBV27 and TRBJ2-7, with 8 bases identical to TRBD2. V was clipped by 4 bases and J by 7 bases; unmatched bases: 18. The CDR3 sequence is 17 residues long. Germline CDR1 MNHEY, CDR2 SMNVEV (reference sequence). CDR3 sequence: CASSSGHPGVAGWEQYF. The DNA of the CDR3 is TGTGCCAGCAGTTCTGGGCACCCCGGGGTAGCGGGGTGGGAGCAGTACTTC.

The chain joins TRBV25-1 to TRBJ2-7; 7 positions match TRBD1. Germline V gene lookup returns CDR1 MGHDK and CDR2 SYGVNS. V gave up 5 bases and J gave up 6 bases; unmatched junction bases: 7. This CDR3 is 13 amino acids long. The CDR3 DNA is TGTGCCAGCAGTTTCAATTCAGGGGGCGAGCAGTACTTC. The encoded protein is CASSFNSGGEQYF.

In this sample, this clonotype turned up a few times. This chain uses TRBV28 with TRBJ2-7, with a weak D call TRBD1 (6 bases). V was clipped by 3 bases and J by 4 bases, with 10 bases between them. The germline V gene encodes CDR1 MDHEN and CDR2 SYDVKM. This CDR3 region has 13 residues. For the CDR3, the DNA is TGTGCCAGCAGTTTCGGACAGAAGTACGAGCAGTACGTC. Translated: CASSFGQKYEQYV.

The chain is built from TRBV25-1 and TRBJ2-2; TRBD1 aligns across 9 bases. CDR1 and CDR2 from the germline V gene are MGHDK and SYGVNS. There are 16 residues in the CDR3. V gave up 7 bases and J gave up 1 base; unmatched junction bases: 7. The DNA for the CDR3 is TGTGCCAGCACTAACCCGGGACAGGGGAACACCGGGGAGCTGTTTTTT. Protein product: CASTNPGQGNTGELFF.

This clonotype has a count of ten or more. This chain joins TRBV4-3 and TRBJ2-6; 7 bases map to TRBD2. The CDR3 has 20 amino acids. J gave up 1 base and V 4 bases, and 16 bases lay outside the gene matches. CDR1 is LGHNA, CDR2 YSLEER, per germline. CDR3 loop: CASSPTTKGGVASGANVLTF. The DNA for the CDR3 is TGCGCCAGCAGCCCGACAACTAAGGGAGGGGTGGCTTCTGGGGCCAACGTCCTGACTTTC.

This rearrangement joins TRBV12-3 or TRBV12-4 to TRBJ1-4, with D unclear. Deletions cut 5 bases from V and 5 bases from J, with 15 bases between. CDR3 length: 15 residues. The CDR3 spells CASSPPARENEKLFF. The CDR3 DNA is TGTGCCAGCAGTCCCCCGGCCCGAGAGAATGAAAAACTGTTTTTT.

In this sample, this clonotype turned up a few times. The genes are TRBV20-1 and TRBJ1-1, with unresolved D. Per the germline V gene, CDR1 is DFQATT and CDR2 is SNEGSKA (reference sequence). The CDR3 runs 13 residues. The ends were cut back, 6 bases at V and 5 bases at J, with 16 bases in the middle. CDR3 amino acids: CSAPGRSLTEAFF. The DNA of the CDR3 is TGCAGTGCACCTGGACGGTCTTTAACTGAAGCTTTCTTT.

This clonotype was observed a few times. The genes are TRBV12-3 or TRBV12-4 and TRBJ1-2; tentative D call: TRBD1 (5 bases). This CDR3 spans 13 amino acids. The V end was cut by 3 bases, the J end by 4 bases, with 9 bases between. The CDR3 loop reads CASSLGPIYGYTF. In DNA form, the CDR3 reads TGTGCCAGCAGTTTGGGACCGATCTATGGCTACACCTTC.

There are many counts of this clonotype. CDR3 sequence reads: CASKGSGGYWRAGELFF. In nucleotides, the CDR3 is TGTGCCAGCAAGGGATCGGGTGGATATTGGAGGGCCGGGGAGCTGTTTTTT. The chain couples TRBV12-3 or TRBV12-4 to TRBJ2-2; D is perhaps TRBD2 (6 bases). V lost 7 bases to trimming and J lost 6 bases, with 24 bases between them. The CDR3 consists of 17 residues.